This T cell receptor beta chain originates from a study of blood T cell repertoires in COVID-19. On the study more broadly: Both acute and convalescent COVID-19 samples were obtained from the United States, Italy and Spain.

Individuals drawn from approximately 26 US areas were about 18 to 100 years old. Participant-given clinical history determined each cohort assignment. V lost 6 bases, J lost 11 bases, and 13 bases lay in between. The CDR3 length is 11 residues. Measured with immunoSEQ multiplex PCR; TCRdb has only the in-frame clones, and not every one. The sample contains 200,000 to 250,000 clones, roughly 88% of which appear only once. The genes are TRBV12-3 or TRBV12-4 and TRBJ1-1, with D perhaps TRBD1 (6 bases). The sample comprised PBMCs or T cells enriched from blood (not recorded which). The receptor was derived from a woman aged 30 to 39 who had been exposed to COVID-19. The CDR3 sequence is CASSSGVEAFF. In nucleotides, the CDR3 is TGTGCCAGCAGCTCAGGGGTCGAGGCTTTCTTT.